This entry describes one TCR beta chain. What it binds is unknown. The data were obtained in a study of chemoradiotherapy in HPV16-positive cancers. Background on the study: Functional T-cell assays on a couple of HPV16-positive patients' cells defined candidate HPV-specific clones and common TCR motifs. Study-level findings and limits: HPV-responsive T-cell expansion during chemoradiotherapy was linked to improved recurrence-free survival in HPV16-positive patients. HPV-specific T cells were functionally defined from only a couple of HPV16-positive patients. Non-HPV-specific T cells did not expand in tumors during treatment, whereas candidate HPV-specific clones and E7-related motifs did.

With 2 bases removed from V and 1 base from J, the gap between germline ends came to 11 bases. The V gene's germline CDR1 is MNHNS and CDR2 SASEGT. CDR3 length equals 15 residues. Generated by immunoSEQ multiplex PCR, the TCRdb table keeps only in-frame clones and is missing some. Among approximately 27,000 clones listed, roughly 84% were seen once. The specimen comprised blood, sampled from a patient who underwent chemoradiotherapy. This chain links TRBV6-1 with TRBJ1-2; D is uncertain. The TCR sequence derives from a human donor with HPV-associated anogenital cancer. The CDR3 spells CASSESEGFNYGYTF. CDR3 DNA: TGTGCCAGCAGTGAATCGGAGGGATTTAACTATGGCTACACCTTC.